This TCR beta chain was captured by sequencing in a study of T cell responses to AZD1222 COVID-19 vaccine. Findings and caveats of the study: The CD4 TCRs associated with vaccination extended across spike and predominated at 160-218 and 743-854. The donor cohort was predominantly white British with a female majority, and clonal diversity may have been underestimated.

The protocol was immunoSEQ multiplex PCR, while the TCRdb copy is restricted to in-frame clones and leaves out a portion. The top ten clones hold about 3.5% of a sample with 110,000 to 150,000 clones, 80% to 95% of them seen once. As concerns this clone: Its antigen is as yet unknown.

CDR3 length: 13 residues. The germline V gene encodes CDR1 SQVTM and CDR2 ANQGSEA. V was clipped by 3 bases and J by 5 bases, with 13 bases between them. This clonotype originated in an adult who received the AZD1222 COVID-19 vaccine. The chain has TRBV29-1 and TRBJ1-1; weak D call: TRBD1 (6 bases). Sequencing used peripheral blood, obtained 28 days after the second AZD1222 dose. CDR3 region: CSVDSGGPTEAFF. DNA of the CDR3: TGCAGCGTTGATTCCGGGGGCCCAACTGAAGCTTTCTTT.